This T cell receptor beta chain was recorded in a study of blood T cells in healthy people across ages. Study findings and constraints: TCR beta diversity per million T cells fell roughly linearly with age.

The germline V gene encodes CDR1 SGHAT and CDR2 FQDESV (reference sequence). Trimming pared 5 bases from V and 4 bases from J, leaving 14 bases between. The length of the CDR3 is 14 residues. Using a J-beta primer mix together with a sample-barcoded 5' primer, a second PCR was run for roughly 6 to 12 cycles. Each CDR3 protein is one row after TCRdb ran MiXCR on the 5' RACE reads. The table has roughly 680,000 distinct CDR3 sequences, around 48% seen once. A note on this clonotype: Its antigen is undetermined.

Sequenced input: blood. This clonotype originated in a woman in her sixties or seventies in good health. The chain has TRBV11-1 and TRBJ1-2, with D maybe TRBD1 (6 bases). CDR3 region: CASSPTDSPYGYTF. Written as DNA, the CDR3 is TGTGCCAGCAGCCCAACGGACAGCCCCTATGGCTACACCTTC.